This TCR beta chain is drawn from a study of blood T cells in healthy people across ages. In regard to this clonotype: Its specificity is unknown.

Study-wide points: The unknown donor CMV status may have confounded expanded clonotype changes. Per million T cells, TCR beta diversity dropped about linearly as age rose.

Peripheral blood, about 9.8 milliliters per donor, was collected. With a J-beta primer mix and a sample-barcoded 5' primer, a second PCR ran roughly 7 to 11 cycles. TCRdb reanalysed the 5' RACE reads using MiXCR and keeps one entry per CDR3 protein. The sample holds about 1.8 million distinct CDR3 sequences; around 50% are singletons and the top ten take approximately 2.1%. This TCR came from a woman between 35 and 50 years old in good health. Sequencing was done on a sample of blood.

CDR3 bases: TGCAGCGCTATGGGGGGAGGCGAAGCCTACAATGAGCAGTACTTC. Translated, it gives CSAMGGGEAYNEQYF. The gene calls are TRBV29-1 and TRBJ2-5, with D tentatively TRBD2 (6 bases). In germline, CDR1 is SQVTM, CDR2 ANQGSEA. The V end was cut by 7 bases, the J end by 11 bases, with 29 bases between. The CDR3 is made up of 15 amino acids. The whole variable domain, remainder taken from reference TRBV29-1 and TRBJ2-5, is SAVISQKPSRDICQRGTSLTIQCQVDSQVTMMFWYRQQPGQSLTLIATANQGSEATYESGFVIDKFPISRPNLTFSTLTVSNMSPEDSSIYLCSAMGGGEAYNEQYFGPGTRLLVL.